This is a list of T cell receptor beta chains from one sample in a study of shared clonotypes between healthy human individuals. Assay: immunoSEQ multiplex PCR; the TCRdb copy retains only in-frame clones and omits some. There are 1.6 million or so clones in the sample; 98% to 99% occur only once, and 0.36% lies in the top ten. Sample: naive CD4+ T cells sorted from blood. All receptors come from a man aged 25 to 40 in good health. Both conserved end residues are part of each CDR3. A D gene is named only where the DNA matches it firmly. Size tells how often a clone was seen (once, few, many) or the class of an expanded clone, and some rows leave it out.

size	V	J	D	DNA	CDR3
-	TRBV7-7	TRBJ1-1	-	TGTGCTAGCAGCTTAGTCATGAACACTGAAGCTTTCTTT	CASSLVMNTEAFF
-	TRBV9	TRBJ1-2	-	TGTGCCAGCAGCGCCTCTTGGGTTCCCCATTATGGCTACACCTTC	CASSASWVPHYGYTF
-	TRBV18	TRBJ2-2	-	TGTGCCAGCTCACGCGAGGTGGCGGAGATCACCGGGGAGCTGTTTTTT	CASSREVAEITGELFF
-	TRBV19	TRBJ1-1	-	TGTGCCAGTAGTATAGTGGTTCAGGGTGAAGCTTTCTTT	CASSIVVQGEAFF
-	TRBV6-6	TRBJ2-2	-	TGTGCCAGCAACCCGGACTTACTTAGGAACACCGGGGAGCTGTTTTTT	CASNPDLLRNTGELFF
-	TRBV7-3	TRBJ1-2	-	TGTGCCAGCAGCCCTTCCCTACCGGGACATGACTATGGCTACACCTTC	CASSPSLPGHDYGYTF
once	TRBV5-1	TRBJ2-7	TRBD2	TGCGCCAGCAGCTATAAATCCGGGGCACCGGGACTAGCGGGAGGCGAGCAGTACTTC	CASSYKSGAPGLAGGEQYF
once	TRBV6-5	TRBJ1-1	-	TGTGCCAGCAGTACCAGTGCAAACACTGAAGCTTTCTTT	CASSTSANTEAFF
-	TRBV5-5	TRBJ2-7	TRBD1	TGTGCCAGCAGTACGGGACAGATCTACGAGCAGTACTTC	CASSTGQIYEQYF
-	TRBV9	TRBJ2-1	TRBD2	TGTGCCAGCAGCGTAGTCCCCTCAAGCGGGAGGATGGATGAGCAGTTCTTC	CASSVVPSSGRMDEQFF
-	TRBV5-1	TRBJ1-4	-	TGCGCCAGCAGCTTGATTGCAACTAATGAAAAACTGTTTTTT	CASSLIATNEKLFF
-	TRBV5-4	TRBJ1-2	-	TGTGCCAGCAGCTTCCCGACAGGAGACGACTATGGCTACACCTTC	CASSFPTGDDYGYTF
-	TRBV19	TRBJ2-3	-	TGTGCCAGTAGTGTTGCCTGGACAGATACGCAGTATTTT	CASSVAWTDTQYF
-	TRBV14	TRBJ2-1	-	TGTGCCAGCAGCCAAGATCGAGGGATTAGCTCCTACAATGAGCAGTTCTTC	CASSQDRGISSYNEQFF
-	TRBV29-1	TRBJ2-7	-	TGCAGCGTTCAAACAGGACCCTACGAGCAGTACTTC	CSVQTGPYEQYF
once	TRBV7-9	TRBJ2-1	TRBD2	TGTGCCAGCAGCACCTCAACTAGCGGACCCTACAATGAGCAGTTCTTC	CASSTSTSGPYNEQFF
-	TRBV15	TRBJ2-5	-	TGTGCCACCAGCAGAGCGGGGAGCCCCCAGACCCAGTACTTC	CATSRAGSPQTQYF
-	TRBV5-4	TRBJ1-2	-	TGTGCCAGCAGCTTGGGTGGGGCGGGGGGCGCCCATGGCTACACCTTC	CASSLGGAGGAHGYTF
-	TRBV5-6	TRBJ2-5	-	TGTGCCAGCAGCTGGGGGCCGGGGGTTGAAGAGACCCAGTACTTC	CASSWGPGVEETQYF
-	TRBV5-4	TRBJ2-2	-	TGTGCCAGCAGCTTGGGGGACCCCACCGGGGAGCTGTTTTTT	CASSLGDPTGELFF
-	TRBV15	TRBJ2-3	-	TGTGCCACCAGCTGGGGACGTGGGAGCACAGATACGCAGTATTTT	CATSWGRGSTDTQYF
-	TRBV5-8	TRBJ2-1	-	TGTGCCAGCCTAACGCAGAGGATCTACAATGAGCAGTTCTTC	CASLTQRIYNEQFF